Listed below are T cell receptor beta chains from one sample, sequenced in a study of T cells in Graves' hyperthyroidism and ophthalmopathy. One entry per CDR3 protein, called by TCRdb with MiXCR from the multiplex PCR reads. The sample has about 600,000 distinct CDR3 sequences, more than 15% seen once. Input material: blood. The receptors derive from a woman aged 40 to 50 with Graves' ophthalmopathy. The CDR3 runs from the conserved cysteine through the conserved F or W. The order of the fields is V gene, D gene, J gene, clone size, CDR3 protein, CDR3 DNA. The D gene is left open where the match is weak. Clone size is not always given. Where it is, it says once, few, many or a class for expanded clones.

TRBV10-3	.	TRBJ2-7	many	CAISDHRVSYEQYF	TGTGCCATCAGTGACCACAGAGTCTCCTACGAGCAGTACTTC
TRBV10-3	.	TRBJ1-3	.	CAISDGTMVSGNTIYF	TGTGCCATCAGTGATGGGACAATGGTCTCTGGAAACACCATATATTTT
TRBV7-9	.	TRBJ1-2	.	CASSALFMDSSNYGYTF	TGTGCCAGCAGCGCGCTCTTTATGGACAGTTCTAACTATGGCTACACCTTC
TRBV6-1	.	TRBJ1-6	.	CASSYGTTTPLHF	TGTGCCAGCAGTTATGGGACCACAACACCCCTCCACTTT
TRBV7-9	.	TRBJ2-5	many	CASSLQGMETQYF	TGTGCCAGCAGCTTACAAGGGATGGAGACCCAGTACTTC
TRBV5-8	.	TRBJ1-1	many	CASSLNGPSSTEAFF	TGTGCCAGCAGCTTGAATGGTCCGAGCAGCACTGAAGCTTTCTTT
TRBV3-1	TRBD1	TRBJ2-2	many	CASSHTRTGGTGELFF	TGTGCCAGCAGCCACACTCGGACAGGGGGGACCGGGGAGCTGTTTTTT
TRBV6-5	.	TRBJ2-7	many	CASSYAERYEQYF	TGTGCCAGCAGTTATGCCGAGCGGTACGAGCAGTACTTC
TRBV9	TRBD1	TRBJ2-1	few	CASSVRGPLSGNEQFF	TGTGCCAGCAGCGTGAGGGGGCCCCTTTCGGGCAATGAGCAGTTCTTC
TRBV5-5	.	TRBJ1-4	.	CASSATVTNNEKLFF	TGTGCCAGCAGCGCCACAGTTACCAATAATGAAAAACTGTTTTTT
TRBV13	.	TRBJ2-1	many	CASSLYASGSSYNEQFF	TGTGCCAGCAGCTTATACGCGAGTGGAAGCTCCTACAATGAGCAGTTCTTC
TRBV6-1	TRBD1	TRBJ1-2	few	CASRKGQNNYGYTF	TGTGCCAGCAGGAAGGGACAGAACAACTATGGCTACACCTTC
TRBV18	.	TRBJ1-5	.	CASSPGRLNQPQHF	TGTGCCAGCTCACCAGGCAGGCTCAATCAGCCCCAGCATTTT
TRBV6-1	TRBD1	TRBJ2-4	.	CASSAITQGALAYF	TGTGCCAGCAGTGCCATTACCCAGGGGGCCCTAGCTTACTTC
TRBV11-2	.	TRBJ2-5	many	CASSLGTYQETQYF	TGTGCCAGCAGCTTAGGGACCTACCAAGAGACCCAGTACTTC
TRBV28	.	TRBJ1-5	few	CASSLTVTYSNQPQHF	TGTGCCAGCAGTTTAACAGTCACCTATAGCAATCAGCCCCAGCATTTT
TRBV28	TRBD1	TRBJ2-2	.	CASSWGTGINTGELFF	TGTGCCAGCAGCTGGGGGACAGGGATAAACACCGGGGAGCTGTTTTTT
TRBV18	TRBD1	TRBJ2-5	many	CASSPRDRAVETQYF	TGTGCCAGCTCACCACGCGACAGGGCGGTAGAGACCCAGTACTTC
TRBV30	.	TRBJ2-5	many	CAWSGNLEPQYF	TGTGCCTGGAGTGGGAATTTGGAACCCCAGTACTTC
TRBV20-1	.	TRBJ1-5	.	CSARRGGEGNQPQHF	TGCAGTGCCAGGCGGGGAGGCGAGGGCAATCAACCCCAGCATTTT
TRBV2	.	TRBJ2-3	.	CASSVGVPDTQYF	TGTGCCAGCAGTGTGGGTGTTCCAGATACGCAGTATTTT
TRBV6-1	.	TRBJ2-1	few	CASSTLTRLEQFF	TGTGCCAGCAGCACCCTGACACGACTTGAGCAGTTCTTC
TRBV29-1	.	TRBJ2-7	many	CSVNVRIGSEQYF	TGCAGCGTTAATGTCAGGATCGGGTCCGAGCAGTACTTC
TRBV29-1	.	TRBJ2-1	few	CSGSSYNEQFF	TGCAGCGGGAGCTCCTACAATGAGCAGTTCTTC
TRBV11-2	.	TRBJ2-7	few	CASSLQDSRTEQYF	TGTGCCAGCAGCTTACAGGACTCACGAACCGAGCAGTACTTC
TRBV7-2	.	TRBJ2-1	.	CASSLDRGTELYNEQFF	TGTGCCAGCAGCTTAGATAGGGGAACAGAACTCTACAATGAGCAGTTCTTC
TRBV19	.	TRBJ2-3	.	CASSIRGRATDTQYF	TGTGCCAGTAGTATCCGGGGAAGGGCCACAGATACGCAGTATTTT
TRBV3-1	.	TRBJ1-5	.	CASSQNGANQPQHF	TGTGCCAGCAGCCAAAATGGGGCAAATCAGCCCCAGCATTTT
TRBV2	.	TRBJ2-1	.	CASSVGTNEQFF	TGTGCCAGCAGCGTAGGCACCAATGAGCAGTTCTTC
TRBV7-6	.	TRBJ2-1	few	CASSLEGGRSSYNEQFF	TGTGCCAGCAGCTTAGAAGGCGGCCGGAGCTCCTACAATGAGCAGTTCTTC
TRBV6-1	.	TRBJ2-7	few	CASTSLKIPPYEQYF	TGTGCCAGTACTAGCCTAAAGATTCCCCCCTACGAGCAGTACTTC
TRBV28	.	TRBJ2-2	.	CASSLRGVSTGELFF	TGTGCCAGCAGTTTAAGAGGGGTCAGCACCGGGGAGCTGTTTTTT
TRBV28	TRBD2	TRBJ2-1	many	CASSFAPGVAGVGEQFF	TGTGCCAGCAGCTTTGCCCCTGGGGTAGCGGGAGTCGGTGAGCAGTTCTTC
TRBV5-1	TRBD1	TRBJ2-5	many	CASSSTGTGIKTQYF	TGCGCCAGCAGCTCGACCGGGACAGGGATAAAGACCCAGTACTTC
TRBV6-1	TRBD2	TRBJ2-7	many	CASSDSGRLAPTRPYEQYF	TGTGCCAGCAGTGATAGCGGGAGGCTGGCACCAACTCGACCCTACGAGCAGTACTTC
TRBV7-9	.	TRBJ2-2	.	CASTLGGPNTGELFF	TGTGCCAGCACACTTGGGGGGCCGAACACCGGGGAGCTGTTTTTT
TRBV20-1	TRBD1	TRBJ1-1	once	CSAGQGHTEAFF	TGCAGTGCGGGACAGGGGCACACTGAAGCTTTCTTT
TRBV10-3	.	TRBJ2-7	.	CAISDSISLEQYF	TGTGCCATCAGTGATTCCATCTCTTTAGAGCAGTACTTC
TRBV29-1	.	TRBJ1-2	many	CSVPTGGHGYTF	TGCAGCGTGCCGACAGGAGGACATGGCTACACCTTC
TRBV12-3/TRBV12-4	.	TRBJ2-3	many	CASNPSASTDTQYF	TGTGCCAGCAACCCTTCGGCGAGCACAGATACGCAGTATTTT
TRBV11-3	.	TRBJ2-3	many	CASSPPVDPEDTQYF	TGTGCCAGCAGCCCCCCCGTGGATCCCGAGGATACGCAGTATTTT
TRBV11-2	.	TRBJ2-5	many	CASSLDTETAGAKQETQYF	TGTGCCAGCAGCTTAGACACAGAGACGGCGGGGGCTAAGCAAGAGACCCAGTACTTC
TRBV13	.	TRBJ2-1	.	CASSLITSATYNEQFF	TGTGCCAGCAGCTTAATAACTAGTGCAACCTACAATGAGCAGTTCTTC
TRBV6-1	TRBD1	TRBJ2-2	many	CAIRRTGPTGELFF	TGTGCCATCCGACGGACAGGCCCCACCGGGGAGCTGTTTTTT
TRBV5-1	TRBD1	TRBJ2-7	.	CASSLARTGEEQYF	TGCGCCAGCAGCTTGGCCCGGACAGGGGAAGAGCAGTACTTC
TRBV5-1	TRBD1	TRBJ1-2	many	CASSLGQGVYGYTF	TGCGCCAGCAGCCTAGGACAGGGCGTCTATGGCTACACCTTC
TRBV24-1	TRBD1	TRBJ2-3	few	CATSEGQGGYADTQYF	TGTGCCACCAGTGAGGGACAGGGTGGTTACGCAGATACGCAGTATTTT
TRBV4-1	.	TRBJ1-1	.	CASSPTTYTVNTEAFF	TGCGCCAGCAGCCCTACAACCTATACAGTGAACACTGAAGCTTTCTTT
TRBV29-1	TRBD1	TRBJ1-1	few	CSVTGVSDTEAFF	TGCAGCGTTACAGGGGTCTCGGACACTGAAGCTTTCTTT
TRBV7-9	TRBD1	TRBJ2-7	.	CASQSGTAYEQYF	TGTGCCAGCCAATCGGGGACAGCATACGAGCAGTACTTC
TRBV18	TRBD2	TRBJ2-1	many	CASSPGGYNEQFF	TGTGCCAGCAGCCCGGGGGGCTACAATGAGCAGTTCTTC